A single sample is the source of the 22 T cell receptor beta chains below, sequenced in a study of control samples from healthy donors and cancer patients. Clones were read by immunoSEQ multiplex PCR, and TCRdb kept only the in-frame ones, dropping some. In the table there are about 130,000 clones, 85% to 95% of which are singletons. Sequencing was carried out using PBMCs. Source of these receptors: a man older than 75 with head and neck cancer.

This sequence joins TRBV5-1 and TRBJ2-1; D is possibly TRBD2 (5 bases). CDR1 and CDR2 (germline): SGHRS, YFSETQ. Trimming took 4 bases from V and 6 from J, leaving 8 bases between them. The CDR3 consists of 12 residues. The CDR3 nucleotides read TGCGCCAGCAGCCCTGAGGGCAATGAGCAGTTCTTC. This translates into CASSPEGNEQFF. The whole variable domain, filled in from reference TRBV5-1 and TRBJ2-1, reads KAGVTQTPRYLIKTRGQQVTLSCSPISGHRSVSWYQQTPGQGLQFLFEYFSETQRNKGNFPGRFSGRQFSNSRSEMNVSTLELGDSALYLCASSPEGNEQFFGPGTRLTVL.

This chain connects TRBV27 to TRBJ2-7; D gene uncertain. The germline V gene encodes CDR1 MNHEY and CDR2 SMNVEV (reference sequence). Trimming cost V 1 base and J 3 bases, with 16 bases left between them. The CDR3 extends over 16 amino acids. The CDR3 nucleotides read TGTGCCAGCAGTTTATTGTCAGGCCAACCCCGCTACGAGCAGTACTTC. Its translation: CASSLLSGQPRYEQYF.

The chain combines TRBV24-1 with TRBJ2-7; D not resolved. V gave up 3 bases and J gave up 4 bases, with 6 bases separating them. The CDR3 length is 12 residues. The V gene's germline CDR1 is KGHDR and CDR2 SFDVKD. The CDR3 DNA reads TGTGCCACCAGTGATGTCTTATACGAGCAGTACTTC. Translated, it gives CATSDVLYEQYF.

The CDR3 coding sequence is TGTGCCAGCAGCTCCCCTAAGGGGGGCGATGGCTACACCTTC. Protein: CASSSPKGGDGYTF. V gene TRBV7-2 combines with J gene TRBJ1-2; TRBD1 might be the D (6 bases). The V and J ends lost 4 bases and 6 bases respectively, with 15 bases between them. This CDR3 contains 14 residues. The germline CDR1 and CDR2 sequences are SGHTA and FQGNSA.

The chain joins TRBV24-1 to TRBJ2-1; the match to TRBD2 covers 9 bases. V gave up 4 bases and J gave up 5 bases; unmatched junction bases: 8. Germline V lookup: CDR1 KGHDR, CDR2 SFDVKD. CDR3 length: 16 residues. This chain's CDR3 is CATSDSRGRADNEQFF. The CDR3 DNA follows: TGTGCCACCAGTGACTCCCGCGGGAGGGCCGACAATGAGCAGTTCTTC.

CDR3 protein: CASSLGRRRYSEAFF. In DNA form, the CDR3 reads TGTGCCAGCAGCTTAGGGAGGCGACGTTACTCTGAAGCTTTCTTT. The chain carries TRBV7-8 and TRBJ1-1; D not resolved. Germline CDR1 reads SGHVS; CDR2 reads FQNEAQ. The CDR3 runs to 15 residues. V was clipped by 1 base and J by 6 bases, with 15 bases between them.

The chain employs TRBV9 and TRBJ2-6, with a weak D call TRBD2 (6 bases). Germline V CDR1 and CDR2: SGDLS, YYNGEE. V lost 0 bases and J 0 bases, leaving 16 bases between the germline ends. This CDR3 comprises 19 residues. The CDR3 loop is CASSVEVSGITSGANVLTF. The CDR3 nucleotides are TGTGCCAGCAGCGTAGAAGTTAGCGGCATAACCTCTGGGGCCAACGTCCTGACTTTC.

The rearrangement links TRBV7-2 to TRBJ2-3; TRBD2 matches 11 bases. The CDR3 loop spans 15 amino acids. Germline CDR1 SGHTA, CDR2 FQGNSA. V gave up 8 bases and J gave up 6 bases; unmatched junction bases: 10. CDR3 sequence reads: CASFVPASGRDTQYF. CDR3 coding DNA: TGTGCCAGCTTTGTACCAGCTAGCGGGAGGGATACGCAGTATTTT. The full variable domain, its missing parts supplied by reference TRBV7-2 and TRBJ2-3, is GAGVSQSPSNKVTEKGKDVELRCDPISGHTALYWYRQSLGQGLEFLIYFQGNSAPDKSGLPSDRFSAERTGGSVSTLTIQRTQQEDSAVYLCASFVPASGRDTQYFGPGTRLTVL.

This clone was counted a single time. The chain joins TRBV7-2 to TRBJ2-1; 10 bases agree with TRBD2. Germline V gene data show CDR1 as SGHTA and CDR2 as FQGNSA. The V gene end was trimmed by 4 bases and the J gene end by 4 bases; junction bases not matched to a gene: 13. The CDR3 is made up of 18 amino acids. This chain's CDR3 is CASSSAPYSGRRYNEQFF. Written as DNA, the CDR3 is TGTGCCAGCAGCTCGGCCCCGTATAGCGGGAGGAGATACAATGAGCAGTTCTTC.

The chain couples TRBV3-1 (or the pseudogene TRBV3-2) to TRBJ2-1; 13 nucleotides align to TRBD2. The V segment lost 5 bases and the J segment 4 bases; nucleotides outside the gene matches: 11. Germline-derived CDR1 and CDR2 are LGHDT and YNNKEL (reference sequence). This CDR3 has 18 amino acids. CDR3 residues: CASSDDVGLAGPYNEQFF. CDR3 sequence (DNA): TGTGCCAGCAGCGATGACGTGGGACTAGCGGGACCTTACAATGAGCAGTTCTTC.

The V call is TRBV3-1 (or the pseudogene TRBV3-2), the J call TRBJ2-3; 9 bases fit TRBD1. This CDR3 has 16 amino acids. Germline CDR1 is LGHDT and CDR2 is YNNKEL (reference sequence). The trim removed 5 bases at V and 3 bases at J, leaving 9 bases unmatched. The CDR3 bases are TGTGCCAGCAGCAAACAGGGGGCGGGTGTTACAGATACGCAGTATTTT. Amino acid sequence: CASSKQGAGVTDTQYF.

The chain combines TRBV4-1 with TRBJ1-6; perhaps TRBD1 as D (5 bases). This CDR3 comprises 19 residues. Trimming stripped 3 bases from V and 4 bases from J, with 22 bases between. CDR1 MGHRA and CDR2 YSYEKL come from the germline V gene. This CDR3 is CASSHPKGTDPTYNSPLHF. CDR3 nucleotide sequence: TGCGCCAGCAGCCACCCGAAGGGGACCGACCCCACTTATAATTCACCCCTCCACTTT.

The V gene is TRBV12-3 or TRBV12-4, the J gene TRBJ1-5; no clear D. Trimming shortened V by 3 bases and J by 5 bases, and 8 bases separated the two germline ends. The CDR3 is 13 amino acids. The CDR3, as DNA: TGTGCCAGCAGTTTTACAGACCATCAGCCCCAGCATTTT. Translated, it gives CASSFTDHQPQHF.

J is TRBJ2-5 and V is TRBV7-2, with 9 nucleotides matching TRBD2. V shed 5 bases, J shed 5 bases, and the junction held 9 bases outside the gene matches. The CDR3 has 15 residues. Germline loops: CDR1 SGHTA, CDR2 FQGNSA. CDR3 amino acids: CASSRGGEEGETQYF. CDR3 bases: TGTGCCAGCAGCCGCGGGGGGGAGGAAGGGGAGACCCAGTACTTC.

The gene calls are TRBV6-2 or TRBV6-3 and TRBJ2-7; 9 nucleotides line up with TRBD2. Trimming cost V 1 base and J 7 bases; bases outside gene matches: 17. The CDR3 covers 18 residues. CDR1 and CDR2 (germline): MNHEY, SVGEGT. The CDR3 loop is CASSYWTGGREGPREQYF. For the CDR3, the DNA is TGTGCCAGCAGTTACTGGACTGGAGGGCGGGAGGGCCCTCGGGAGCAGTACTTC.

For this clone: The identical CDR3 is also encoded by other nucleotide sequences in the sample. V gene TRBV5-1 combines with J gene TRBJ2-7, with D possibly being TRBD1 or TRBD2 (5 bases each). Germline loops: CDR1 SGHRS, CDR2 YFSETQ. The V gene lost 0 bases and the J gene lost 2 bases, with 6 bases spanning the gap. This CDR3 has 13 amino acids. CDR3 protein: CASSLGGTYEQYF. CDR3 bases: TGCGCCAGCAGCTTGGGGGGGACCTACGAGCAGTACTTC.

The chain combines TRBV18 with TRBJ2-1; 9 bases line up with TRBD1. CDR1 KGHSH and CDR2 LQKENI come from the germline V gene. This CDR3 region has 17 residues. V gave up 1 base and J gave up 6 bases; unmatched junction bases: 10. The CDR3 reads CASSPQITVTGGNEQFF. The CDR3 coding sequence is TGTGCCAGCTCACCACAAATCACTGTGACAGGGGGCAATGAGCAGTTCTTC.

The chain employs TRBV30 and TRBJ1-5; 12 bases line up with TRBD1. The V gene's germline CDR1 is GTSNPN and CDR2 SVGIG (reference sequence). Unmatched junction bases numbered 7, after V lost 1 base and J lost 0 bases. The length of the CDR3 is 18 residues. In nucleotides, the CDR3 is TGTGCCTGGAGTGCAGGGACAGGGGGCCCTTATAGCAATCAGCCCCAGCATTTT. Its translation is CAWSAGTGGPYSNQPQHF.

The chain carries TRBV9 and TRBJ1-6, with unresolved D. This CDR3 contains 13 residues. Germline V gene data show CDR1 as SGDLS and CDR2 as YYNGEE. The germline V and J ends were trimmed by 0 bases and 10 bases, with 8 bases remaining between them. CDR3 in amino acids: CASSVEQRSPLHF. Here the CDR3 DNA reads TGTGCCAGCAGCGTAGAACAGAGGTCACCCCTCCACTTT.

The count of this clone is one. This chain links TRBV6-4 with TRBJ1-3; no reliable D call. CDR3 length: 15 residues. Per the germline V gene, CDR1 is MRHNA and CDR2 is SNTAGT. Between the trimmed V and J ends, which lost 6 bases and 0 bases, there was a span of 12 bases. The CDR3 here is CASRADGSSGNTIYF. In DNA form, the CDR3 reads TGTGCCAGCAGGGCCGACGGCTCCTCTGGAAACACCATATATTTT.

This chain connects TRBV6-5 to TRBJ1-1; D is possibly TRBD1 (5 bases). The CDR3 is 15 residues long. Germline loops: CDR1 MNHEY, CDR2 SVGAGI. V lost 6 bases and J 1 base, leaving 15 bases between the germline ends. The CDR3: CASRAAGIANTEAFF. The CDR3 DNA reads as TGTGCCAGCAGAGCGGCAGGGATAGCGAACACTGAAGCTTTCTTT.

The rearrangement uses TRBV5-5 and TRBJ2-5, with 9 nucleotides matching TRBD2. CDR3 length: 14 residues. The junction had 4 bases not matched to a gene; V was cut back by 0 bases and J by 7 bases. Germline V CDR1 and CDR2: SGHKS, YYEKEE (reference sequence). CDR3 in DNA: TGTGCCAGCAGCTTGGCGCGGGGGGGCTGGACCCAGTACTTC. It specifies CASSLARGGWTQYF.